This entry describes one T cell receptor beta chain. No antigen is known for it. Total RNA extraction produced at least 5.5 micrograms (per sample) for the study. This record belongs to a study of blood T cells in healthy people across ages. PCR was performed a second time for about 7 to 12 cycles using a sample-barcoded 5' primer and a J-beta primer mix. Each TCR beta cDNA got a 12-nucleotide random molecular identifier. TCRdb reprocessed the 5' RACE reads with MiXCR, giving one entry per CDR3 protein. The sample shows about 640,000 distinct CDR3 sequences, under 65% of them seen only once. Germline CDR1 reads KGHDR; CDR2 reads SFDVKD. The CDR3 length is 16 residues. Trimming removed 4 bases from V and 7 bases from J; junction bases left unmatched: 9. Findings and limits, study-wide: A roughly linear age-dependent decrease characterized TCR beta diversity per million T cells. Among long-lived donors, naive CD4+ cells were more numerous and diversity higher than in aged donors.

This receptor was identified in a man aged 55 to 70 in good health. This chain connects TRBV24-1 to TRBJ2-1, with TRBD2 identical over 10 bases. Sequencing used blood. This CDR3 reads CATSDSTSGVENEQFF. The CDR3 nucleotides read TGTGCCACCAGTGACTCCACTAGCGGGGTCGAAAATGAGCAGTTCTTC.